One sample yielded the 15 T cell receptor beta chains listed below, sequenced in a study of T cell responses to AZD1222 COVID-19 vaccine. Generated by immunoSEQ multiplex PCR, the TCRdb table keeps only in-frame clones and is missing some. This table has around 180,000 clones, 70% to 90% appearing once. The sample here was peripheral blood, taken on day 0 of AZD1222 vaccination. These receptors originate from an adult in good health.

The J gene is TRBJ2-1, the V gene TRBV7-2; 15 bases line up with TRBD2. CDR1 is SGHTA, CDR2 FQGNSA, per germline. Losses at the gene ends were 0 bases for V and 4 bases for J; bases not matched to a gene: 4. This CDR3 region has 18 residues. DNA for the CDR3: TGTGCCAGCAGCTTAGCCGGGACTAGCGGGAGGAAATACAATGAGCAGTTCTTC. Encoded protein: CASSLAGTSGRKYNEQFF. Drawing the rest from reference TRBV7-2 and TRBJ2-1, the complete variable domain is GAGVSQSPSNKVTEKGKDVELRCDPISGHTALYWYRQSLGQGLEFLIYFQGNSAPDKSGLPSDRFSAERTGGSVSTLTIQRTQQEDSAVYLCASSLAGTSGRKYNEQFFGPGTRLTVL.

The chain carries TRBV5-5 and TRBJ2-1; no reliable D call. The CDR3 runs 14 residues. CDR1 and CDR2 from the germline V gene are SGHKS and YYEKEE (reference sequence). V lost 0 bases and J 3 bases, leaving 7 bases between the germline ends. As DNA, the CDR3 is TGTGCCAGCAGCTTGGTCGGCAGCTACAATGAGCAGTTCTTC. As protein: CASSLVGSYNEQFF.

The chain is built from TRBV19 and TRBJ2-7, with 8 bases that match TRBD2. The V segment lost 2 bases and the J segment 3 bases; nucleotides outside the gene matches: 3. Germline CDR1 LNHDA, CDR2 SQIVND (reference sequence). This CDR3 comprises 14 residues. The CDR3 sequence: CASSISGSIYEQYF. The DNA of the CDR3 is TGTGCCAGTAGTATAAGCGGGAGTATCTACGAGCAGTACTTC.

The gene calls are TRBV19 and TRBJ1-4; D call uncertain. V was shortened by 0 bases and J by 5 bases, with 13 bases between the two germline ends. The CDR3 runs 16 residues. In germline, CDR1 is LNHDA, CDR2 SQIVND (reference sequence). This chain's CDR3 is CASSIEPAGGNEKLFF. In nucleotides, the CDR3 is TGTGCCAGTAGTATAGAGCCAGCGGGCGGGAATGAAAAACTGTTTTTT. Full variable domain (missing parts from reference TRBV19 and TRBJ1-4): DGGITQSPKYLFRKEGQNVTLSCEQNLNHDAMYWYRQDPGQGLRLIYYSQIVNDFQKGDIAEGYSVSREKKESFPLTVTSAQKNPTAFYLCASSIEPAGGNEKLFFGSGTQLSVL.

This clone appeared a single time. J is TRBJ2-2 and V is TRBV24-1; 7 nucleotides line up with TRBD2. Germline V gene lookup returns CDR1 KGHDR and CDR2 SFDVKD. CDR3 length: 18 residues. V was pared by 3 bases and J by 3 bases, with 12 bases of the junction left unmatched. CDR3 region: CATSDPGGTRPDTGELFF. CDR3 DNA: TGTGCCACCAGTGATCCCGGGGGGACGCGGCCGGACACCGGGGAGCTGTTTTTT.

The V call is TRBV11-2, the J call TRBJ1-2; D might be TRBD1 (5 bases). The ends were cut back, 2 bases at V and 7 bases at J, with 11 bases in the middle. This CDR3 is 13 amino acids long. The germline CDR1 and CDR2 sequences are SGHAT and FQNNGV. CDR3 DNA: TGTGCCAGCAGCTTACAGGGTGGCAGTGGCTACACCTTC. Translation: CASSLQGGSGYTF.

This chain joins TRBV6-5 and TRBJ2-7, with D tentatively TRBD1 (5 bases). The CDR3 loop spans 14 amino acids. Germline values: CDR1 MNHEY, CDR2 SVGAGI. Trimming took off 2 bases at V and 3 bases at J, with 11 bases between the two ends. Here the CDR3 DNA reads TGTGCCAGCAGTTACCAGGACATTAGCTACGAGCAGTACTTC. It is translated as CASSYQDISYEQYF.

This rearrangement joins TRBV7-2 to TRBJ1-2; 8 bases match TRBD1. Germline CDR1 SGHTA, CDR2 FQGNSA. This CDR3 contains 15 residues. V trimming: 1 base; J trimming: 4 bases; junction bases outside the gene matches: 5. The CDR3 region is CASSLDPGQGYGYTF. CDR3 sequence (DNA): TGTGCCAGCAGCTTAGACCCCGGACAGGGCTATGGCTACACCTTC.

A single count supports this clone. V is TRBV10-2 and J is TRBJ1-2; 9 bases align to TRBD1. Germline V gene data show CDR1 as WSHSY and CDR2 as SAAADI. V lost 6 bases to trimming and J lost 2 bases; unmatched junction nucleotides: 16. This CDR3 has 18 residues. CDR3: CASRGTDRDREPNYGYTF. The CDR3 nucleotides read TGCGCCAGCAGGGGGACAGACCGGGACAGGGAACCCAACTATGGCTACACCTTC.

This chain uses TRBV6-6 with TRBJ1-3, with TRBD1 matching 7 bases. V lost 5 bases to trimming and J lost 0 bases; unmatched junction nucleotides: 10. Germline loops: CDR1 MNHNY, CDR2 SVGAGI (reference sequence). CDR3 length equals 17 residues. In DNA form, the CDR3 reads TGTGCCAGCAGTCAGCGGACAGGACGATTCTCTGGAAACACCATATATTTT. Translated: CASSQRTGRFSGNTIYF.

The chain is built from TRBV6-2 or TRBV6-3 and TRBJ2-7; possible D gene TRBD2, 6 bases. The length of the CDR3 is 14 residues. Germline V gene lookup returns CDR1 MNHEY and CDR2 SVGEGT. The V end lost 2 bases, the J end lost 4 bases, and 12 bases lay between the germline ends. CDR3 loop: CASSYRDSGYEQYF. CDR3 in DNA: TGTGCCAGCAGTTACAGGGACTCGGGATACGAGCAGTACTTC.

The V gene is TRBV2, the J gene TRBJ1-2; unclear D gene. The CDR3 contains 13 residues. Germline values: CDR1 SNHLY, CDR2 FYNNEI. V shed 4 bases and J shed 4 bases, with 10 bases lying between them. The CDR3 region is CASSVATAYGYTF. In DNA form, the CDR3 reads TGTGCCAGCAGTGTGGCGACTGCCTATGGCTACACCTTC.

V and J are TRBV5-1 and TRBJ2-7; D is unclear. The CDR3 consists of 16 residues. V shed 4 bases and J shed 3 bases, with 20 bases lying between them. CDR1 and CDR2 (germline): SGHRS, YFSETQ. CDR3 protein: CASSAGGIPQYYEQYF. As DNA, the CDR3 is TGCGCCAGCAGCGCTGGCGGCATTCCGCAATACTACGAGCAGTACTTC.

CDR3 sequence (DNA): TGTGCCAGTAGTCCGACAGGGGATGGCTACACCTTC. As protein: CASSPTGDGYTF. The rearrangement links TRBV19 to TRBJ1-2; TRBD1 aligns across 8 bases. Germline lookup yields CDR1 LNHDA and CDR2 SQIVND (reference sequence). The CDR3 consists of 12 residues. V was clipped by 5 bases and J by 6 bases; unmatched bases: 2.

This sequence joins TRBV14 and TRBJ2-7; D possibly matches TRBD1 or TRBD2 (6 bases each). Trimming removed 0 bases from V and 11 bases from J, with 14 bases in between. Germline CDR1 SGHDN, CDR2 FVKESK. The CDR3 extends over 13 amino acids. The CDR3 DNA reads TGTGCCAGCAGCCAAGATCCGGGGGCGAAGGAGTACTTC. The encoded protein is CASSQDPGAKEYF.